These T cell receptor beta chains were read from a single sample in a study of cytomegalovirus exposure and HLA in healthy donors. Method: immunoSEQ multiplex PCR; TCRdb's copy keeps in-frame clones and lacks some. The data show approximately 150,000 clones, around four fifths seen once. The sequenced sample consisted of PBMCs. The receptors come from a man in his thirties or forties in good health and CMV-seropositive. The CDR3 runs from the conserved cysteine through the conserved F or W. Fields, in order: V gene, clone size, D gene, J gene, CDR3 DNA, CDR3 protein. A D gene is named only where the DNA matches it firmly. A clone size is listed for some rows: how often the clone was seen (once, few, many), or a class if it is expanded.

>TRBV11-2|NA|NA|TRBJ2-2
TGTGCCAGCAGCTTAGGAGGAGCCGGGGAGCTGTTTTTT
CASSLGGAGELFF
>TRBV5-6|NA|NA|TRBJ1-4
TGTGCCAGCAGCTTGCGGGGAGAGCAACTGTTTTTT
CASSLRGEQLFF
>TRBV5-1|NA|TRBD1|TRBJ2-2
TGCGCCAGCAGCCCCGGACAGGGGCGGTGGGACACGGTGGCCGGGGAGCTGTTTTTT
CASSPGQGRWDTVAGELFF
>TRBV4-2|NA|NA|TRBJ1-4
TGTGCCAGCAGCCAAGAAGGGCGGGGGGGTAATGAAAAACTGTTTTTT
CASSQEGRGGNEKLFF
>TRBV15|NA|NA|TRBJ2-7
TGTGCCACCAGCAGAGACGGGGACGAGCAGTACTTC
CATSRDGDEQYF
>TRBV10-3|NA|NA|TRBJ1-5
TGTGCCATCAGTGAGTCGTTAGTTCGTTCCGTCAATCAGCCCCAGCATTTT
CAISESLVRSVNQPQHF
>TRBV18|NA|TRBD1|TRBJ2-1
TGTGCCAGCTCACCCCAGGGACAGGGGTACAATGAGCAGTTCTTC
CASSPQGQGYNEQFF
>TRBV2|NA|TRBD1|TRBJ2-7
TGTGCCAGCAGTAATCAGGGGGCTCGGTACGAGCAGTACTTC
CASSNQGARYEQYF
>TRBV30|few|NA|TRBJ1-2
TGTGCCTGGAGTGTGCAGGGTTTCTATGGCTACACCTTC
CAWSVQGFYGYTF
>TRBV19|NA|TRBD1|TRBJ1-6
TGTGCCAGTAAAGGAGATACAGGGGGCATAAGCTATAATTCACCCCTCCACTTT
CASKGDTGGISYNSPLHF
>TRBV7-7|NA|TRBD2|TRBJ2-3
TGTGCTAGCAGCCCGAGTGGGACTAGCGGGGGGACTAGCACAGATACGCAGTATTTT
CASSPSGTSGGTSTDTQYF
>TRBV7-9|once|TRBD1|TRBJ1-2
TGTGCCAGCAGCTTAGTCCGAGGGACAGGGATTGGCTACACCTTC
CASSLVRGTGIGYTF
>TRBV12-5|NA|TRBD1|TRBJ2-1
TGTGCTAGTGGTTTGTCGTTAGGGGACAGGGAAATATATGAGCAGTTCTTC
CASGLSLGDREIYEQFF
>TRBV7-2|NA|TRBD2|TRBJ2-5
TGTGCCAGCAGCTTTAGCGGGGGAGGAGAGACCCAGTACTTC
CASSFSGGGETQYF
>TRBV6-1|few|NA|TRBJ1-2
TGTGCCAGCAGTGAAGCGGCACCGCCCTATGGCTACACCTTC
CASSEAAPPYGYTF
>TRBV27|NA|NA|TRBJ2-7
TGTGCCAGCAGTTTCGGCCAGGGTCTCTCCCAGCAGTACTTC
CASSFGQGLSQQYF
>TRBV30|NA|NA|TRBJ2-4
TGTGCCTGGAGTGTACGGGAAACTATAGCCAAAAACATTCAGTACTTC
CAWSVRETIAKNIQYF
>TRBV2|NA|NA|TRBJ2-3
TGTGCCAGCAGAAAAGGACTAACGACAGATACGCAGTATTTT
CASRKGLTTDTQYF
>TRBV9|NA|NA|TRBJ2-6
TGTGCCAGCAGCGACTCAACAGGGAAGGTGCTTGGGGCCAACGTCCTGACTTTC
CASSDSTGKVLGANVLTF
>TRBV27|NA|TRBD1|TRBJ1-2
TGTGCCAGCAGCCAGACAGGGCTCTATGGCTACACCTTC
CASSQTGLYGYTF